This TCR beta chain was identified during a study of T cells after yellow fever vaccination. Study information: With SMART-Seq v4 Ultra Low Input, the fractions containing low cell numbers were prepared. Regarding the study as a whole: Clones from primary vaccination mostly reappeared after the booster (about 97% CD4, approximately 88% CD8).

There are a few counts of this clonotype. Its antigen is unidentified. As TCR cDNA was made by 5'RACE template switching, a universal primer site and UMIs were added. TCRdb used MiXCR to reprocess the 5' RACE reads, holding one entry per CDR3 protein. The table shows around 350,000 distinct CDR3 sequences, with around 10% occurring only once. The sequence was obtained from a young man who received the YFV17D yellow fever vaccine. Material: PBMCs, obtained on the day of the first yellow fever vaccination.

The DNA for the CDR3 is TGCGCCAGCAGCCCAATGACAGGGTCGACCGGGGAGCTGTTTTTT. It codes for CASSPMTGSTGELFF. The V call is TRBV5-1, the J call TRBJ2-2, with 7 bases fitting TRBD1. The ends lost 4 bases at V and 5 bases at J; junction bases unmatched: 8. The germline gives CDR1 SGHRS, CDR2 YFSETQ. The CDR3 is 15 amino acids.